These 17 T cell receptor beta chains were sequenced from one sample in a study of shared clonotypes between healthy human individuals. Assay used: immunoSEQ multiplex PCR; TCRdb lists only in-frame clones, some missing. The sample contains approximately 2,200,000 clones, just over 90% of which appear only once. Positively selected for CCR7, the CD45RO-negative cells used as naive CD8 cells excluded terminally differentiated effector memory CD45RA+ cells. The sequencing sample was made of naive CD8+ T cells from PBMCs. The receptors originated from a man aged 18 to 30 in good health. Some clones in this sample may be carry-over from other donors' samples.

V gene TRBV11-2 combines with J gene TRBJ2-7, with 9 bases matching TRBD2. Per germline, CDR1 SGHAT and CDR2 FQNNGV. J was trimmed by 4 bases and V by 5 bases; bases with no gene match: 6. The CDR3 is 14 residues long. In nucleotides, the CDR3 is TGTGCCAGCAGCCAGGCGGGACTAGCTTACGAGCAGTACTTC. Its translation: CASSQAGLAYEQYF. The whole variable domain, remainder taken from reference TRBV11-2 and TRBJ2-7, is EAGVAQSPRYKIIEKRQSVAFWCNPISGHATLYWYQQILGQGPKLLIQFQNNGVVDDSQLPKDRFSAERLKGVDSTLKIQPAKLEDSAVYLCASSQAGLAYEQYFGPGTRLTVT.

The rearrangement uses TRBV27 and TRBJ2-7; the match to TRBD2 covers 8 bases. Germline values: CDR1 MNHEY, CDR2 SMNVEV (reference sequence). This CDR3 is built from 15 residues. V was pared by 4 bases and J by 4 bases, with 9 bases of the junction left unmatched. The CDR3 nucleotides read TGTGCCAGCAGTTCGTGGCGGGAGGTTCGGTACGAGCAGTACTTC. Encoded protein: CASSSWREVRYEQYF.

This CDR3 is CASSLVGGYPDTQYF. The CDR3 nucleotides are TGCGCCAGCAGCTTGGTAGGCGGCTACCCAGATACGCAGTATTTT. The chain carries TRBV5-1 and TRBJ2-3; no reliable D call. The CDR3 covers 15 residues. The germline gives CDR1 SGHRS, CDR2 YFSETQ. V was cut by 0 bases and J by 4 bases, with 12 bases left in between.

The chain employs TRBV28 and TRBJ1-5, with a tentative D call TRBD1 (6 bases). CDR3 length: 16 amino acids. Deletions cut 4 bases from V and 2 bases from J, with 15 bases between. Germline lookup yields CDR1 MDHEN and CDR2 SYDVKM. The CDR3 region has the DNA TGTGCCAGCAGTTGGAACCAGGGGAGCGGCAATCAGCCCCAGCATTTT. Translation: CASSWNQGSGNQPQHF. Full variable domain (remainder filled in from reference TRBV28 and TRBJ1-5): DVKVTQSSRYLVKRTGEKVFLECVQDMDHENMFWYRQDPGLGLRLIYFSYDVKMKEKGDIPEGYSVSREKKERFSLILESASTNQTSMYLCASSWNQGSGNQPQHFGDGTRLSIL.

The chain links TRBV30 to TRBJ2-5; no reliable D call. CDR1 is GTSNPN, CDR2 SVGIG, per germline (reference sequence). The CDR3 is 15 residues long. Trimming removed 0 bases from V and 3 bases from J, with 14 bases in between. The CDR3 is CAWSVSWAKKETQYF. For the CDR3, the DNA is TGTGCCTGGAGTGTAAGCTGGGCGAAAAAAGAGACCCAGTACTTC.

V gene TRBV11-2 combines with J gene TRBJ1-1, with 8 bases fitting TRBD1. The V gene's germline CDR1 is SGHAT and CDR2 FQNNGV. J was trimmed by 4 bases and V by 6 bases; bases with no gene match: 19. There are 18 residues in the CDR3. DNA for the CDR3: TGTGCCAGCAGACCTAGGGTCGGACAGGGAGGTCCGGGCACTGAAGCTTTCTTT. The encoded protein is CASRPRVGQGGPGTEAFF. Filled out from reference TRBV11-2 and TRBJ1-1, the complete variable domain reads EAGVAQSPRYKIIEKRQSVAFWCNPISGHATLYWYQQILGQGPKLLIQFQNNGVVDDSQLPKDRFSAERLKGVDSTLKIQPAKLEDSAVYLCASRPRVGQGGPGTEAFFGQGTRLTVV.

The J gene is TRBJ1-1, the V gene TRBV6-9, with TRBD1 matching over 10 bases. The germline V gene encodes CDR1 MNHGY and CDR2 SVAAGI. This CDR3 is 12 amino acids long. CDR3 DNA sequence: TGTATGGGGACAGGGGTTGTCACTGAAGCTTTCTTT. Amino acids: CMGTGVVTEAFF.

The chain has TRBV18 and TRBJ2-1; tentative D call: TRBD2 (5 bases). The germline V gene encodes CDR1 KGHSH and CDR2 LQKENI. Trimming took off 2 bases at V and 0 bases at J, with 8 bases between the two ends. The CDR3 totals 15 residues. As DNA, the CDR3 is TGTGCCAGCTCACCAACGGGGAACTCCTACAATGAGCAGTTCTTC. Residues: CASSPTGNSYNEQFF. The full variable domain, completed using reference TRBV18 and TRBJ2-1, is NAGVMQNPRHLVRRRGQEARLRCSPMKGHSHVYWYRQLPEEGLKFMVYLQKENIIDESGMPKERFSAEFPKEGPSILRIQQVVRGDSAAYFCASSPTGNSYNEQFFGPGTRLTVL.

The chain couples TRBV27 to TRBJ2-1; the D is unclear. V lost 6 bases to trimming and J lost 6 bases, with 9 bases between them. Germline CDR1 reads MNHEY; CDR2 reads SMNVEV (reference sequence). This CDR3 spans 12 amino acids. In DNA form, the CDR3 reads TGTGCCAGCAGAGGGATCGGCAATGAGCAGTTCTTC. Its protein product is CASRGIGNEQFF.

The V and J genes are TRBV19 and TRBJ1-1; D possibly corresponds to TRBD1 (5 bases). The CDR3 spans 13 residues. Between the trimmed V and J ends, which lost 4 bases and 4 bases, there was a span of 10 bases. Germline V gene data show CDR1 as LNHDA and CDR2 as SQIVND (reference sequence). The CDR3 DNA reads as TGTGCCAGTAGTAGAGATGGGGGCACTGAAGCTTTCTTT. Translating it yields CASSRDGGTEAFF.

This chain connects TRBV28 to TRBJ1-3; D is undetermined. Germline CDR1 MDHEN, CDR2 SYDVKM. The V end was cut by 5 bases, the J end by 4 bases, with 3 bases between. The CDR3 spans 11 residues. CDR3 sequence: CASSQGNTIYF. CDR3 DNA: TGTGCCAGCAGTCAAGGAAACACCATATATTTT.

The gene calls are TRBV6-1 and TRBJ1-1; D is unresolved. V shed 3 bases and J shed 4 bases, with 15 bases lying between them. The CDR3 consists of 15 residues. Germline V gene sequence: CDR1 MNHNS, CDR2 SASEGT. CDR3 sequence reads: CASSDLRTGLTEAFF. CDR3 nucleotide sequence: TGTGCCAGCAGTGACTTAAGGACGGGCCTCACTGAAGCTTTCTTT.

This chain links TRBV6-5 with TRBJ2-1; TRBD2 is a possible D gene (6 bases). With 2 bases removed from V and 0 bases from J, the gap between germline ends came to 11 bases. This CDR3 contains 16 residues. Germline V gene sequence: CDR1 MNHEY, CDR2 SVGAGI. This chain's CDR3 is CASSYLASSSYNEQFF. The CDR3 region has the DNA TGTGCCAGCAGTTACCTAGCGTCCAGCTCCTACAATGAGCAGTTCTTC.

J is TRBJ2-1 and V is TRBV28; 13 nucleotides agree with TRBD2. Germline V gene lookup returns CDR1 MDHEN and CDR2 SYDVKM. J lost 5 bases, V lost 6 bases, and 7 bases had no gene match. The CDR3 runs to 16 residues. CDR3 sequence reads: CASRMKTSGRNNEQFF. CDR3 sequence (DNA): TGTGCCAGCAGGATGAAGACTAGCGGGAGGAACAATGAGCAGTTCTTC.

This chain links TRBV28 with TRBJ2-7; D is possibly TRBD2 (5 bases). V was cut by 8 bases and J by 0 bases, with 11 bases left in between. CDR3 length equals 13 residues. CDR1 and CDR2 from the germline V gene are MDHEN and SYDVKM. The CDR3 here is CASGLAGSYEQYF. The CDR3, as DNA: TGTGCCAGCGGACTCGCGGGCTCCTACGAGCAGTACTTC.

CDR3 amino acids: CAISEPGQGLREQYF. The CDR3 DNA follows: TGTGCCATCAGTGAACCGGGACAGGGTCTCAGGGAGCAGTACTTC. This chain links TRBV10-3 with TRBJ2-7, with 9 bases lining up with TRBD1. From germline, CDR1 is ENHRY and CDR2 SYGVKD. V shed 3 bases, J shed 7 bases, and the junction held 10 bases outside the gene matches. This CDR3 is 15 amino acids long.

This clone was counted between two and nine times. V is TRBV9 and J is TRBJ1-3; D gene ambiguous. The CDR3 is made up of 15 amino acids. CDR1 is SGDLS and CDR2 is YYNGEE in the germline V gene. V lost 3 bases, J lost 0 bases, and 10 bases lay in between. The CDR3 here is CASSEFDISGNTIYF. DNA of the CDR3: TGTGCCAGCAGCGAATTCGACATCTCTGGAAACACCATATATTTT.